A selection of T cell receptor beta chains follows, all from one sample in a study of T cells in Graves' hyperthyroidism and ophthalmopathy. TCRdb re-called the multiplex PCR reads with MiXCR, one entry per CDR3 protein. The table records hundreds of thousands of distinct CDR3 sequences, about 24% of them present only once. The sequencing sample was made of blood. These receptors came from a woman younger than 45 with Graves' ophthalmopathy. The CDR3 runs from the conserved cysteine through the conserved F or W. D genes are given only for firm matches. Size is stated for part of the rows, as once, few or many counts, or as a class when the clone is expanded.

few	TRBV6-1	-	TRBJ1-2	CASSELSRTNYGYTF	TGTGCCAGCAGTGAACTTTCAAGGACTAACTATGGCTACACCTTC
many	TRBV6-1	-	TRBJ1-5	CASSVLGGQPQHF	TGTGCCAGCAGTGTATTGGGGGGTCAGCCCCAGCATTTT
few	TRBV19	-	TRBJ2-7	CASSMPGEDTYEQYF	TGTGCCAGTAGTATGCCGGGTGAGGATACCTACGAGCAGTACTTC
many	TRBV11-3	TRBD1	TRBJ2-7	CASSFGTDYEQYF	TGTGCCAGCAGCTTCGGGACAGACTACGAGCAGTACTTC
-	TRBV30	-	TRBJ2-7	CAWRATTSGIGYF	TGTGCCTGGAGGGCAACAACGTCGGGTATCGGGTACTTC
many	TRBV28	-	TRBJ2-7	CASSLSAGSYEQYF	TGTGCCAGCAGTTTATCCGCAGGTTCCTACGAGCAGTACTTC
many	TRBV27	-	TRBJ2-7	CASSLTGYEQYF	TGTGCCAGCAGCTTGACAGGCTACGAGCAGTACTTC
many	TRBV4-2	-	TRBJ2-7	CASSQDSPGSSYEQYF	TGTGCCAGCAGCCAAGATAGTCCAGGAAGCTCCTACGAGCAGTACTTC
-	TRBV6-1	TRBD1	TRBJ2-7	CASREPGQGINEQYF	TGTGCCAGCAGAGAACCGGGACAGGGAATCAACGAGCAGTACTTC
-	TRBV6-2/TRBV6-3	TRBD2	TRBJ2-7	CASSGRTSVPYEQYF	TGTGCCAGCAGCGGTAGGACTAGCGTACCCTACGAGCAGTACTTC
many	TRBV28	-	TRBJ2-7	CASSLLPKSYEQYF	TGTGCCAGCAGTTTATTACCGAAATCCTACGAGCAGTACTTC
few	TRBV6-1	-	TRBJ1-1	CASIGSLGWDTEAFF	TGTGCCAGCATTGGGAGTTTAGGTTGGGACACTGAAGCTTTCTTT
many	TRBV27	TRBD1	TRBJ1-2	CASSQTGTGLPRGYTF	TGTGCCAGCAGCCAGACCGGGACAGGACTACCCCGTGGCTACACCTTC
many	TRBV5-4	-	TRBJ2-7	CASSSQLRGGRDTYEQYF	TGTGCCAGCAGCTCCCAATTACGAGGAGGCAGGGACACCTACGAGCAGTACTTC
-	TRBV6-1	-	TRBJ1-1	CASSVAGSSNTEAFF	TGTGCCAGCAGTGTCGCAGGGTCCTCGAACACTGAAGCTTTCTTT
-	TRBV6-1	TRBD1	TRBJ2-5	CASSEGTGASEYF	TGTGCCAGCAGTGAAGGGACAGGCGCCTCTGAGTACTTC
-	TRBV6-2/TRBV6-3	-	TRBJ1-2	CASVGAGTTDGYTF	TGTGCCAGCGTAGGGGCCGGGACAACTGATGGCTACACCTTC
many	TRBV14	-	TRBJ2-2	CASSQSSRDTGELFF	TGTGCCAGCAGCCAAAGTAGCAGGGACACCGGGGAGCTGTTTTTT